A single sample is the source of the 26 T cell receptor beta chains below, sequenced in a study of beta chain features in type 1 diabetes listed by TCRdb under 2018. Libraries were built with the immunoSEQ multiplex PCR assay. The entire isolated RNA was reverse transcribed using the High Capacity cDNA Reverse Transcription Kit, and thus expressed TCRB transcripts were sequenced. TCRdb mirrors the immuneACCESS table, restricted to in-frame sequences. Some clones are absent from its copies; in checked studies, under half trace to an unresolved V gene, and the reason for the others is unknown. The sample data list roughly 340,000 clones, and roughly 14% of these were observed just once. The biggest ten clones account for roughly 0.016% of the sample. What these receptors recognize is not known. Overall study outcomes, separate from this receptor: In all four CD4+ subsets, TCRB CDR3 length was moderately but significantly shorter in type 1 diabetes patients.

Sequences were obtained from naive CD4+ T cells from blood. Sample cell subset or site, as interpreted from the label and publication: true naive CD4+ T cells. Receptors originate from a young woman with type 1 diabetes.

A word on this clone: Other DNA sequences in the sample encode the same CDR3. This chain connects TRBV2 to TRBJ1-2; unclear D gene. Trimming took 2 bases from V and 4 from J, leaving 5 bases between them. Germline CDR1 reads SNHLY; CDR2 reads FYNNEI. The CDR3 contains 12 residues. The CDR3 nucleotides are TGTGCCAGCAGTGAACGGGGCTATGGCTACACCTTC. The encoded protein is CASSERGYGYTF.

The CDR3 bases are TGTGCCAGCAGCTTAGGCAGGGGGAGCTCCTACGAGCAGTACGTC. Translated: CASSLGRGSSYEQYV. The chain links TRBV7-2 to TRBJ2-7; 7 nucleotides align to TRBD1. This CDR3 comprises 15 residues. Germline V gene lookup returns CDR1 SGHTA and CDR2 FQGNSA. With 1 base clipped from V and 0 bases from J, the junction kept 3 bases outside the gene matches.

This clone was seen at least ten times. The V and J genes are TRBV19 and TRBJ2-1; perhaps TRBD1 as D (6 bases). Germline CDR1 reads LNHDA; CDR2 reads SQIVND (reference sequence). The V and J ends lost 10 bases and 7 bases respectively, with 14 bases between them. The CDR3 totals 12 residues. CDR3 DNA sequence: TGTGCCACTCAAGACAGGCCGAATGAGCAGTTCTTC. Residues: CATQDRPNEQFF.

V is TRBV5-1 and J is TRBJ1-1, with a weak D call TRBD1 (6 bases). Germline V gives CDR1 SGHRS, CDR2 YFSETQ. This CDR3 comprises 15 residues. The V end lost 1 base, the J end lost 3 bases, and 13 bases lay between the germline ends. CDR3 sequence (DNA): TGCGCCAGCAGCTTGCTTGGAGGGGGGGACACTGAAGCTTTCTTT. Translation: CASSLLGGGDTEAFF.

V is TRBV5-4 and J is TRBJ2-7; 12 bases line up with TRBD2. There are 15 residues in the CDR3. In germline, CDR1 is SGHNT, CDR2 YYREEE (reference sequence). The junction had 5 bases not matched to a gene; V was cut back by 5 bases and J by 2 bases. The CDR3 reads CASRQGLAGPYEQYF. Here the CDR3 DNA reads TGTGCCAGCAGACAGGGACTAGCGGGCCCCTACGAGCAGTACTTC. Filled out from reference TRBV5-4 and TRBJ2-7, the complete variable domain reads ETGVTQSPTHLIKTRGQQVTLRCSSQSGHNTVSWYQQALGQGPQFIFQYYREEENGRGNFPPRFSGLQFPNYSSELNVNALELDDSALYLCASRQGLAGPYEQYFGPGTRLTVT.

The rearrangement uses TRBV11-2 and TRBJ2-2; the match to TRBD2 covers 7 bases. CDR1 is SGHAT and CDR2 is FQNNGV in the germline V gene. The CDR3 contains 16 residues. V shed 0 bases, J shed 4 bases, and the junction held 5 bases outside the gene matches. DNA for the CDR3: TGTGCCAGCAGCTTAGAGATAGCGGGCCGCACCGGGGAGCTGTTTTTT. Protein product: CASSLEIAGRTGELFF.

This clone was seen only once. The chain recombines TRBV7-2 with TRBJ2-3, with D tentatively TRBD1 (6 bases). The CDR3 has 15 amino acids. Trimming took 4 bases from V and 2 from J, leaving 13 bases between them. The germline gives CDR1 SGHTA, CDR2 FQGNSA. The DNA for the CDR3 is TGTGCCAGCAGCTCATCGACAGGTCTCACAGATACGCAGTATTTT. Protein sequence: CASSSSTGLTDTQYF.

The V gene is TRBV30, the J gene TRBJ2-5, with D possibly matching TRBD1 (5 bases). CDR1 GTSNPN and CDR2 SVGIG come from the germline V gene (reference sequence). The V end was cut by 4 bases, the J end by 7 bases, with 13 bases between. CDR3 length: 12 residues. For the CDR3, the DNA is TGTGCCTGGAATCTGGACACCAGGACCCAGTACTTC. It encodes CAWNLDTRTQYF.

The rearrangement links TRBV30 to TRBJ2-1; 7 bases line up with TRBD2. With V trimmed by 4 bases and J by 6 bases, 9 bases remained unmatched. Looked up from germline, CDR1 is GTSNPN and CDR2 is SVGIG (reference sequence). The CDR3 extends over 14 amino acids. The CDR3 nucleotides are TGTGCCTGGAACAAGAAGCGGGGTATCAATGAGCAGTTCTTC. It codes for CAWNKKRGINEQFF.

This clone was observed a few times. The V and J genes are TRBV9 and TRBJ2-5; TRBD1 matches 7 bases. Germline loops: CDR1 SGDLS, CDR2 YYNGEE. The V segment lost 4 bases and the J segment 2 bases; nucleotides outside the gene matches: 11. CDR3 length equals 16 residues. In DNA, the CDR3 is TGTGCCAGCAGCCCCTGGGACAGAAGCGTACAAGAGACCCAGTACTTC. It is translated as CASSPWDRSVQETQYF. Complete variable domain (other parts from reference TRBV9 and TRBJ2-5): DSGVTQTPKHLITATGQRVTLRCSPRSGDLSVYWYQQSLDQGLQFLIQYYNGEERAKGNILERFSAQQFPDLHSELNLSSLELGDSALYFCASSPWDRSVQETQYFGPGTRLLVL.

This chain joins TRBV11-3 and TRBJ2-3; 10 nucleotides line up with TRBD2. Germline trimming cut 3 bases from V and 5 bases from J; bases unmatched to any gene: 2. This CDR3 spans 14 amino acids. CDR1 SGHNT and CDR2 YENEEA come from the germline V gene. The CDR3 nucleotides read TGTGCCAGCAGCTTGAGCGGGAGGGGAGATACGCAGTATTTT. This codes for CASSLSGRGDTQYF.

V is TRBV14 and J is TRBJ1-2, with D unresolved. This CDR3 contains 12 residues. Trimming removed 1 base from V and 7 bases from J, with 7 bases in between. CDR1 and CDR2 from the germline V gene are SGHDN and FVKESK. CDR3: CASSQGPGGYTF. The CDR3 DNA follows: TGTGCCAGCAGCCAAGGACCAGGTGGCTACACCTTC.

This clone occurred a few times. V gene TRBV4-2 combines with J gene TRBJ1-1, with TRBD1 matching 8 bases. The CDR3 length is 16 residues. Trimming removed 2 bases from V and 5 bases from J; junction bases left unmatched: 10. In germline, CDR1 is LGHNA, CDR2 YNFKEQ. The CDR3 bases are TGTGCCAGCAGCCAACCAGGACAGGGCGTCGGAACTGAAGCTTTCTTT. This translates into CASSQPGQGVGTEAFF.

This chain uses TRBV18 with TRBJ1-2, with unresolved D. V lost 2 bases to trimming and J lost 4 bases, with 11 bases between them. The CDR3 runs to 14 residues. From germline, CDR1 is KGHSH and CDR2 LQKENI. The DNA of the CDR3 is TGTGCCAGCTCACCATCTGCCCCCGGCTATGGCTACACCTTC. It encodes CASSPSAPGYGYTF.

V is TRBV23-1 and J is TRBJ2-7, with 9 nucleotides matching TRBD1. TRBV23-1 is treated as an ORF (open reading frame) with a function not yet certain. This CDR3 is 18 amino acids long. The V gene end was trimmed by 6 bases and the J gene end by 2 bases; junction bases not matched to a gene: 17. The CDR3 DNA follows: TGCGCCAGCAGAACCGGGACAGGGTATGGCGGATTGACCTACGAGCAGTACGTC. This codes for CASRTGTGYGGLTYEQYV.

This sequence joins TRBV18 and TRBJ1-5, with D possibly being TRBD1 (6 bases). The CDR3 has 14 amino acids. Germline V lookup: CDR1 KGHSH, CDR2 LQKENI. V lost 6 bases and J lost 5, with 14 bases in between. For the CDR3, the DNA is TGTGCCAGCTCTCAAGACAGGCCCTATCAGCCCCAGCATTTT. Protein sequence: CASSQDRPYQPQHF.

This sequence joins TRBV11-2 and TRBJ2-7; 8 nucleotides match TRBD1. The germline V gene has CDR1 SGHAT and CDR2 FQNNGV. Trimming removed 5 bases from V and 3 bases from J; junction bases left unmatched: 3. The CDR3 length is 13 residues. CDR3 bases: TGTGCCAGCAGCCGGACAGGGAACTACGAGCAGTACGTC. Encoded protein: CASSRTGNYEQYV.

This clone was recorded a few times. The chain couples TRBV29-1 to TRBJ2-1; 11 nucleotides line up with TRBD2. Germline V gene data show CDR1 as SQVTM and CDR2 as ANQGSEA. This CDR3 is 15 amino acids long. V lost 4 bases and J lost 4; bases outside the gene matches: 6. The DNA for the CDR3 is TGCAGCGTTGCGGGCCTAGCGGGAGGATACAATGAGCAGTTCTTC. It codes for CSVAGLAGGYNEQFF.

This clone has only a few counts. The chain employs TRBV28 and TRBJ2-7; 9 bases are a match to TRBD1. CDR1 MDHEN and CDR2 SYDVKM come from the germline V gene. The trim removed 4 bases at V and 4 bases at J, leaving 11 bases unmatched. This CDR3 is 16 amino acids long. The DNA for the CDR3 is TGTGCCAGCAGTTGGGTTGGGGGGACAGGGCCGTACGAGCAGTACTTC. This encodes CASSWVGGTGPYEQYF. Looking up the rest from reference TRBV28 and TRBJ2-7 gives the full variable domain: DVKVTQSSRYLVKRTGEKVFLECVQDMDHENMFWYRQDPGLGLRLIYFSYDVKMKEKGDIPEGYSVSREKKERFSLILESASTNQTSMYLCASSWVGGTGPYEQYFGPGTRLTVT.

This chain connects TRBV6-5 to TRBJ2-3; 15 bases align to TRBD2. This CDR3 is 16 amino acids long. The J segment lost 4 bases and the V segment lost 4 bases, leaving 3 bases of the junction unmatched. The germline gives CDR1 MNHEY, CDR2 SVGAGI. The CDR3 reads CASSSGTSGRSDTQYF. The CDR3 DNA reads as TGTGCCAGCAGTTCAGGGACTAGCGGGAGGTCAGATACGCAGTATTTT.

The CDR3 coding sequence is TGCGCCAGCAGCCGGGCGGCCGGAGGGGAAAAACTGTTTTTT. It translates to CASSRAAGGEKLFF. J is TRBJ1-4 and V is TRBV5-1; no clear D. Germline V lookup: CDR1 SGHRS, CDR2 YFSETQ. V lost 4 bases and J lost 8, with 15 bases in between. The CDR3 runs 14 residues. The variable domain in full, completed from reference TRBV5-1 and TRBJ1-4, reads KAGVTQTPRYLIKTRGQQVTLSCSPISGHRSVSWYQQTPGQGLQFLFEYFSETQRNKGNFPGRFSGRQFSNSRSEMNVSTLELGDSALYLCASSRAAGGEKLFFGSGTQLSVL.

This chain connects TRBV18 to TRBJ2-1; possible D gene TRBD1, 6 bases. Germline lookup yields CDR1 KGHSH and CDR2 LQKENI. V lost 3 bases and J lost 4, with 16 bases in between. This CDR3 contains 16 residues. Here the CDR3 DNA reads TGTGCCAGCTCACCCCCCCAGGGGAGTGGGTACAATGAGCAGTTCTTC. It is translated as CASSPPQGSGYNEQFF.

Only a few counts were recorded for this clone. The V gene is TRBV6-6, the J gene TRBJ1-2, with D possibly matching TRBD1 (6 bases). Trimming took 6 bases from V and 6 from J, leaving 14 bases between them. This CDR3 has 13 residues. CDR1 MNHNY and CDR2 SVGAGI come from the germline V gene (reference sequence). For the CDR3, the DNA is TGTGCCAGCAGAGACACAGGGTACGATGGCTACACCTTC. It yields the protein CASRDTGYDGYTF.

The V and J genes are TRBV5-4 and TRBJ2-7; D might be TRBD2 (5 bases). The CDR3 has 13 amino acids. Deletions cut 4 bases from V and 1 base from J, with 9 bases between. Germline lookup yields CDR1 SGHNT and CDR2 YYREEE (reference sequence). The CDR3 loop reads CASSRGQSYEQYV. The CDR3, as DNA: TGTGCCAGCAGCCGCGGGCAGTCCTACGAGCAGTACGTC.

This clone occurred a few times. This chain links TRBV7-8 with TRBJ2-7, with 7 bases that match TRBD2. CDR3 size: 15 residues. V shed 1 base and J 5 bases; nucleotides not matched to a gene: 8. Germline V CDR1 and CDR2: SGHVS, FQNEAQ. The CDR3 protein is CASSLVWGEGHEQYV. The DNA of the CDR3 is TGTGCCAGCAGCTTAGTTTGGGGGGAGGGCCACGAGCAGTACGTC.

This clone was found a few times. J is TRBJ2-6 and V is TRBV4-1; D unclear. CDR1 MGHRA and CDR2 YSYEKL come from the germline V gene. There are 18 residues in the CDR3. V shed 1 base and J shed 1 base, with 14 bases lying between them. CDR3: CASSQVLRLLSGANVLTF. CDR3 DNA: TGCGCCAGCAGCCAAGTCCTGAGACTCCTGTCTGGGGCCAACGTCCTGACTTTC.